These T cell receptor beta chains were read from a single sample in a study of T cell responses to AZD1222 COVID-19 vaccine. Sequencing was performed with immunoSEQ multiplex PCR; in TCRdb, only in-frame clones are kept and a portion is missing. This sample has tens of thousands of clones, with roughly 87% found just once. Sequenced material: peripheral blood, taken on day 0 of AZD1222 vaccination. The receptors shown here come from an adult in good health. Each CDR3 is given with its conserved first and last residue. The order of the fields is D gene, J gene, clone size, V gene, CDR3 protein, CDR3 DNA. D genes are given only for firm matches. Size is omitted from some rows. Given values are once, few, many or a class for expanded clones.

>TRBD1|TRBJ1-2|-|TRBV9
CASSAGGLYGYTF
TGTGCCAGCAGCGCAGGGGGACTCTATGGCTACACCTTC
>TRBD1|TRBJ2-3|-|TRBV19
CASTGTGGADTQYF
TGTGCCAGTACCGGGACAGGGGGCGCAGATACGCAGTATTTT
>-|TRBJ1-2|-|TRBV5-1
CASLGWGTF
TGCGCCAGCCTCGGGTGGGGCACCTTC
>-|TRBJ2-1|-|TRBV20-1
CSAGNTGEWFF
TGCAGTGCTGGTAACACGGGGGAGTGGTTCTTC
>-|TRBJ1-6|-|TRBV24-1
CATISPDSSYNSPLHF
TGTGCCACCATTTCACCAGATAGCTCCTATAATTCACCCCTCCACTTT
>TRBD2|TRBJ2-1|-|TRBV3-1/TRBV3-2
CASSQDHLAGGGFF
TGTGCCAGCAGCCAAGATCACTTAGCGGGGGGAGGCTTCTTC
>-|TRBJ2-1|once|TRBV3-1/TRBV3-2
CASSRSESSRVVDEQFF
TGTGCCAGCAGCCGGTCCGAATCGTCCCGGGTTGTAGATGAGCAGTTCTTC
>-|TRBJ1-4|-|TRBV7-9
CASSLRQENEKLFF
TGTGCCAGCAGCTTAAGGCAGGAGAATGAAAAACTGTTTTTT
>TRBD2|TRBJ2-1|-|TRBV4-1
CASSHTPPLAGSRVEQFF
TGCGCCAGCAGCCACACCCCCCCCCTAGCGGGAAGTCGGGTTGAGCAGTTCTTC
>-|TRBJ1-2|once|TRBV30
CAWYSGTDYGYTF
TGTGCCTGGTATTCCGGGACTGACTATGGCTACACCTTC
>TRBD2|TRBJ2-1|-|TRBV19
CASSLAGYNEQFF
TGTGCCAGTAGCCTAGCGGGATACAATGAGCAGTTCTTC
>-|TRBJ1-5|-|TRBV4-1
CASSPGPPQQPQHF
TGCGCCAGCAGCCCAGGGCCTCCCCAACAGCCCCAGCATTTT
>-|TRBJ2-1|-|TRBV11-1
CASSLSGNEQFF
TGTGCCAGCAGCTTAAGTGGCAATGAGCAGTTCTTC
>TRBD1|TRBJ1-3|-|TRBV28
CASSLVRQGTGGNTIYF
TGTGCCAGCAGTTTAGTTCGGCAGGGGACAGGGGGAAACACCATATATTTT
>-|TRBJ1-1|-|TRBV11-2
CASSLDRTDEAFF
TGTGCCAGCAGCTTAGATCGGACAGATGAAGCTTTCTTT
>TRBD1|TRBJ1-4|-|TRBV28
CASSLPTGRGNEKLFF
TGTGCCAGCAGTTTACCGACAGGGAGAGGTAATGAAAAACTGTTTTTT
>TRBD1|TRBJ1-4|-|TRBV6-5
CASSPSRGSEKLFF
TGTGCCAGCAGCCCCTCCAGGGGGAGTGAAAAACTGTTTTTT
>-|TRBJ1-1|-|TRBV4-2
CASSQYKDYTEAFF
TGTGCCAGCAGCCAGTACAAAGATTACACTGAAGCTTTCTTT
>TRBD1|TRBJ1-1|once|TRBV5-1
CASSLQGMNTEAFF
TGCGCCAGCAGCTTACAGGGGATGAACACTGAAGCTTTCTTT
>-|TRBJ2-1|-|TRBV11-2
CASSLVSGYNEQFF
TGTGCCAGCAGCTTAGTGTCGGGGTACAATGAGCAGTTCTTC
>-|TRBJ1-2|-|TRBV5-8
CASSLVTRNYGYTF
TGTGCCAGCAGCTTGGTTACACGGAACTATGGCTACACCTTC
>-|TRBJ1-1|-|TRBV6-6
CASSYSSGAEAFF
TGTGCCAGCAGTTACTCGAGCGGGGCTGAAGCTTTCTTT
>TRBD1|TRBJ1-2|-|TRBV2
CASIPGTDYGYTF
TGTGCCAGCATCCCCGGGACAGACTATGGCTACACCTTC
>-|TRBJ1-6|-|TRBV5-6
CASSLVNSPLHF
TGTGCCAGCAGCTTGGTTAATTCACCCCTCCACTTT
>-|TRBJ2-5|-|TRBV4-1
CASSYFRTAVLETQYF
TGCGCCAGCAGCTACTTTCGGACCGCTGTTTTGGAGACCCAGTACTTC
>-|TRBJ2-1|-|TRBV5-1
CASSPGHNEQFF
TGCGCCAGCAGCCCGGGACACAATGAGCAGTTCTTC
>-|TRBJ1-1|-|TRBV11-3
CASSLGFGAFF
TGTGCCAGCAGCTTAGGTTTTGGAGCTTTCTTT
>-|TRBJ1-2|-|TRBV4-3
CASSQGPTGTEYGYTF
TGCGCCAGCAGCCAAGGTCCGACCGGGACGGAATATGGCTACACCTTC
>TRBD2|TRBJ2-1|-|TRBV9
CASSVTGTSGTLGEQFF
TGTGCCAGCAGCGTAACGGGGACTAGCGGGACGCTAGGTGAGCAGTTCTTC